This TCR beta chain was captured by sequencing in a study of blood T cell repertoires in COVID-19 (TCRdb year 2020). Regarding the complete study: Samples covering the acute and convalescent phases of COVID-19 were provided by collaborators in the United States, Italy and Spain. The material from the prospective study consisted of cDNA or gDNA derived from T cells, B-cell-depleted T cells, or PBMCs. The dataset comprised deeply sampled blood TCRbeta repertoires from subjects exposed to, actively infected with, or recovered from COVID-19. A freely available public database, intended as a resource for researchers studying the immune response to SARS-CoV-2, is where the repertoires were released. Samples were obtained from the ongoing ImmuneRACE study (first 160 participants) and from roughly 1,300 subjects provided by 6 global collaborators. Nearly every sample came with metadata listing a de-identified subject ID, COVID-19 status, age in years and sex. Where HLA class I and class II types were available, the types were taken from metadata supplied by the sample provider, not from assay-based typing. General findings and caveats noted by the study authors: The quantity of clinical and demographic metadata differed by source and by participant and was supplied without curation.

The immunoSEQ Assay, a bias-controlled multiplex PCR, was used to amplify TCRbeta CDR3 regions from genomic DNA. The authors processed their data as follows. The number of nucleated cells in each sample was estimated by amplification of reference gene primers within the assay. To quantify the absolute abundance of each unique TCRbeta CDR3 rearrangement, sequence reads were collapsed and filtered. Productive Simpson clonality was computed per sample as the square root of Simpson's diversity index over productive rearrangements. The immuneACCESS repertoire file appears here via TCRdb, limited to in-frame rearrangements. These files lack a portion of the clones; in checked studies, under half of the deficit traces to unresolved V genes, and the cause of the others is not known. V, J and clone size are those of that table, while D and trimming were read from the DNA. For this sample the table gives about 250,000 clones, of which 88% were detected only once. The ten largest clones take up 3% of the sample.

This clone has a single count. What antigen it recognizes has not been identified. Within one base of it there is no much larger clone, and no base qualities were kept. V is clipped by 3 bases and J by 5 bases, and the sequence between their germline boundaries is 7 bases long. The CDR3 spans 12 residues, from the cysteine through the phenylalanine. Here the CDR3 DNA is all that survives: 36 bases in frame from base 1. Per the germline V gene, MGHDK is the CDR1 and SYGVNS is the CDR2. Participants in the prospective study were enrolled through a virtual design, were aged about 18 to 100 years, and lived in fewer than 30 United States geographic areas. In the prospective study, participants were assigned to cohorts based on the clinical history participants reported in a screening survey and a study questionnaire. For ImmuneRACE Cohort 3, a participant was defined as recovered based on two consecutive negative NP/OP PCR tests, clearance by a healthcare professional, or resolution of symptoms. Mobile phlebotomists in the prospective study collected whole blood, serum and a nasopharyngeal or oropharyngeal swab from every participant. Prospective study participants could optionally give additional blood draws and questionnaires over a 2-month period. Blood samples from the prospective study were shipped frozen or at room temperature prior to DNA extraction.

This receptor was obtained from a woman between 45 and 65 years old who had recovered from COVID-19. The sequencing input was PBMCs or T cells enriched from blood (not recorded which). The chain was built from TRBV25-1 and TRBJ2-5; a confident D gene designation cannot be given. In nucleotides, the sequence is TGTGCCAGCAGTGAGAATGAGGAGACCCAGTACTTC. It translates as CASSENEETQYF.